A selection of T cell receptor beta chains follows, all from one sample in a study of blood T cell repertoires in COVID-19. Method: immunoSEQ multiplex PCR; TCRdb's copy keeps in-frame clones and lacks some. This table has approximately 180,000 clones, 75% to 90% appearing once. The sequenced sample was peripheral blood. The receptors derive from a man in his 60s with acute or convalescent COVID-19. Both conserved end residues are part of each CDR3. The order of the fields is V gene, clone size, J gene, D gene, CDR3 DNA, CDR3 protein. D genes are given only for firm matches. The size entry is marked missing in some rows and otherwise reads once, few, many or a size class.

TRBV28,-,TRBJ1-5,TRBD1,TGTGCCAGCAGGGACAGGGGAGGGGGCAATCAGCCCCAGCATTTT,CASRDRGGGNQPQHF
TRBV7-8,-,TRBJ1-5,TRBD1,TGTGCCAGCAGCTTACAGCAGGGGGGCAATCAGCCCCAGCATTTT,CASSLQQGGNQPQHF
TRBV14,-,TRBJ1-5,TRBD1,TGTGCCAGCAGCCTCGGACAGGGTGCCAATCAGCCCCAGCATTTT,CASSLGQGANQPQHF
TRBV7-2,-,TRBJ2-3,-,TGTGCCAGCAGCTCGCTAGCGATGGGATCGCAGTATTTT,CASSSLAMGSQYF
TRBV6-5,-,TRBJ1-1,-,TGTGCCAGCAGACTCGCAGGGGCCACTGAAGCTTTCTTT,CASRLAGATEAFF
TRBV5-1,-,TRBJ1-5,TRBD1,TGCGCCAGCAGCTTCGTCGACAGGGAGAGATATAGCAATCAGCCCCAGCATTTT,CASSFVDRERYSNQPQHF
TRBV18,-,TRBJ1-2,TRBD1,TGTGCCAGCTCACCTGGACAGGTGAGAGGCTACACCTTC,CASSPGQVRGYTF
TRBV19,once,TRBJ1-5,-,TGTGCCAGTAGAAAGACAGGTTATAGCAATCAGCCCCAGCATTTT,CASRKTGYSNQPQHF
TRBV27,-,TRBJ2-7,-,TGTGCCACCATGAGGGCCGGGACAACCGAGCAGTACTTC,CATMRAGTTEQYF
TRBV28,-,TRBJ1-1,TRBD1,TGTGCCAGCGAAATTGGACAGGGCCAAGGTACGAACACTGAAGCTTTCTTT,CASEIGQGQGTNTEAFF
TRBV5-1,-,TRBJ2-7,TRBD2,TGCGCCAGCAGCTTGGATAGCGGGAGTATTTACGAGCAGTACTTC,CASSLDSGSIYEQYF
TRBV5-4,-,TRBJ2-7,TRBD2,TGTGCCAGCAGCCTAAGACTAGCGTTTGGGGACGAGCAGTACTTC,CASSLRLAFGDEQYF
TRBV24-1,-,TRBJ1-3,-,TGTGCCACCGAGGGTCGATCTGGAAACACCATATATTTT,CATEGRSGNTIYF
TRBV30,-,TRBJ2-3,TRBD2,TGTGCCTGGGGGGCCGGTAGCGGGAGCACAGATACGCAGTATTTT,CAWGAGSGSTDTQYF
TRBV19,-,TRBJ2-7,-,TGTGCCAGTAGTATTCAGGGGGGCATTGGGAGCGAGCAGTACTTC,CASSIQGGIGSEQYF
TRBV2,-,TRBJ2-7,-,TGTGCCAGCAGTGAAAGGGGCCAGGGGTCCTACGAGCAGTACTTC,CASSERGQGSYEQYF
TRBV28,once,TRBJ2-7,-,TGTGCCACCTCGAGGCGGGGACGCATCTCCGAGCAGTACTTC,CATSRRGRISEQYF
TRBV14,-,TRBJ2-3,-,TGTGCCAGCAGCCAGCAAATGGGACTAGATACGCAGTATTTT,CASSQQMGLDTQYF
TRBV3-1/TRBV3-2,-,TRBJ2-6,-,TGTGCCAGCAGCCAAGGAGGAAGTGGGGCCAACGTCCTGACTTTC,CASSQGGSGANVLTF
TRBV28,-,TRBJ1-5,-,TGTGCCAGCAGTTTCACAGGGATTAGCAATCAGCCCCAGCATTTT,CASSFTGISNQPQHF
TRBV28,-,TRBJ1-2,TRBD1,TGTGCCAGCAGTTTATACAGGGGGCCGGGAGGCTACACCTTC,CASSLYRGPGGYTF
TRBV6-5,-,TRBJ1-6,-,TGTGCCAGCTCCCTCCAGGCGAAGAATTCACCCCTCCACTTT,CASSLQAKNSPLHF
TRBV2,-,TRBJ1-1,-,TGTGCCAGCAGTGATCAGGGTGTGGGCACTGAAGCTTTCTTT,CASSDQGVGTEAFF
TRBV5-1,few,TRBJ1-2,-,TGCGCCAGCAGCTCACAGGGTGGTGGTGGCTACACCTTC,CASSSQGGGGYTF
TRBV6-4,few,TRBJ2-1,TRBD2,TGTGCCAGCAGTGCGGCTAGCGGGACCTACAATGAGCAGTTCTTC,CASSAASGTYNEQFF
TRBV7-6,-,TRBJ2-5,TRBD2,TGTGCCAGCAGCTTACTTGCGGGAGCTTTAGAGACCCAGTACTTC,CASSLLAGALETQYF
TRBV6-1,-,TRBJ2-1,-,TGTGCCAGCAGTGAAGCGCTTGTCGGGAGCTCCTACAATGAGCAGTTCTTC,CASSEALVGSSYNEQFF
TRBV5-1,-,TRBJ2-3,-,TGCGCCAGCAGCTTGTTTCGGGTATCTACTAGCACAGATACGCAGTATTTT,CASSLFRVSTSTDTQYF
TRBV4-2,-,TRBJ2-7,TRBD1,TGTGCCAGCAGCAAAGGGGGACAGGGGTCCTTAGAGCAGTACTTC,CASSKGGQGSLEQYF
TRBV2,-,TRBJ1-3,TRBD1,TGTGCCAGCAGCGGACAGGGGTCCGGAAACACCATATATTTT,CASSGQGSGNTIYF
TRBV19,-,TRBJ1-5,TRBD1,TGTGCCAGTAGTAGGACAGGGGAGATTCAGCCCCAGCATTTT,CASSRTGEIQPQHF
TRBV28,-,TRBJ2-1,-,TGTGCCAGCAGTCCCCAGGGGAGCAATGAGCAGTTCTTC,CASSPQGSNEQFF
TRBV6-4,-,TRBJ2-7,TRBD2,TGTGCCAGCAGTGGCGGGAGCGGGAGCTATTATGACGAGCAGTACTTC,CASSGGSGSYYDEQYF
TRBV7-3,-,TRBJ2-1,TRBD2,TGTGCCAGCAGCCTTAACCCGGGACTAGCAGAAGAGCAGTTCTTC,CASSLNPGLAEEQFF
TRBV6-6,-,TRBJ2-3,-,TGTGCCAGCAGTTCTAGCGCAGATACGCAGTATTTT,CASSSSADTQYF
TRBV28,few,TRBJ2-1,TRBD2,TGTGCCAGCAGTCAGACTAGCGGGATGGGTGAGCAGTTCTTC,CASSQTSGMGEQFF
TRBV7-2,few,TRBJ2-1,-,TGTGCCAGCAGCTGGGGCCTTAAGGCCAATGAGCAGTTCTTC,CASSWGLKANEQFF
TRBV7-8,-,TRBJ2-3,TRBD2,TGTGCCAGCAGCAACCCTGCACTAGCGGGAACAGATACGCAGTATTTT,CASSNPALAGTDTQYF
TRBV5-1,-,TRBJ1-4,-,TGCGCCAGCAGGAGGGCCAGGGGCGCAACTAATGAAAAACTGTTTTTT,CASRRARGATNEKLFF
TRBV18,-,TRBJ2-1,-,TGTGCCAGCTCACGCGGTAGCTCCTACAATGAGCAGTTCTTC,CASSRGSSYNEQFF
TRBV5-4,-,TRBJ2-5,-,TGTGCCAGCAGCACTCAGGGTGGTACGGGAGAGACCCAGTACTTC,CASSTQGGTGETQYF
TRBV7-2,-,TRBJ2-5,TRBD1,TGTGCCAGCAGCAGCGGGACAGGGGCACGTGAGACCCAGTACTTC,CASSSGTGARETQYF
TRBV9,-,TRBJ1-6,-,TGTGCCAGCAGCGCCAGCGGCGGCGAAATCAATTCACCCCTCCACTTT,CASSASGGEINSPLHF
TRBV7-3,-,TRBJ2-1,TRBD2,TGTGCCAGCAGCTTGGCCGGGGGGACCTACAATGAGCAGTTCTTC,CASSLAGGTYNEQFF
TRBV5-1,-,TRBJ2-2,TRBD2,TGCGCCAGCAGCGAGGGACTAGCGGATATGGGCGGGGAGCTGTTTTTT,CASSEGLADMGGELFF
TRBV3-1/TRBV3-2,once,TRBJ1-6,TRBD1,TGTGCCAGCAGCCAAGGGACAGGCAATTCACCCCTCCACTTT,CASSQGTGNSPLHF